These T cell receptor beta chains were read from a single sample in a study of blood T cell repertoires in COVID-19. TCRdb's table, derived via immunoSEQ multiplex PCR, lists solely in-frame clones and lacks some. Of hundreds of thousands of clones in the sample, approximately 79% were seen once. The specimen was peripheral blood. The receptor set was obtained from a woman aged 80 or over with active or convalescent COVID-19. The CDR3 runs from the conserved cysteine through the conserved F or W. A D gene is named only where the DNA matches it firmly. Size is omitted from some rows. Given values are once, few, many or a class for expanded clones.

V	J	D	size	DNA	CDR3
TRBV7-2	TRBJ1-6	-	-	TGTGCCAGCAGCCTCCACGGTCCCCTCCACTTT	CASSLHGPLHF
TRBV18	TRBJ1-1	-	-	TGTGCCAGCTCCCCCGGCGGGGGAGGGAGTGTTGAAGCTTTCTTT	CASSPGGGGSVEAFF
TRBV18	TRBJ2-1	TRBD1	-	TGTGCCAGCTCACCCGGGACAGGGGGCCTTGAGCAGTTCTTC	CASSPGTGGLEQFF
TRBV10-2	TRBJ1-2	TRBD1	-	TGCGCCAGCAGTGAGGCCATAAACCGGGACAGGGCCCATGGCTACACCTTC	CASSEAINRDRAHGYTF
TRBV6-6	TRBJ1-1	-	-	TGTGCCAGCAGTTACTCGAAGCCACCTGAAGCTTTCTTT	CASSYSKPPEAFF
TRBV2	TRBJ1-4	TRBD1	-	TGTGCCAGCAAGGGCGGAGGGGGCGCGGGTGAAAAACTGTTTTTT	CASKGGGGAGEKLFF
TRBV5-1	TRBJ2-1	TRBD2	-	TGCGCCAGCAGCTTACTGGGACTAGCGGGATACAATGAGCAGTTCTTC	CASSLLGLAGYNEQFF
TRBV18	TRBJ2-6	-	-	TGTGCCAGCTCACCACAGGGGGCTGGGGCCAACGTCCTGACTTTC	CASSPQGAGANVLTF
TRBV2	TRBJ2-1	TRBD2	-	TGTGCCAGCAGCGACCGACTAGCGGGGATTTACAATGAGCAGTTCTTC	CASSDRLAGIYNEQFF
TRBV24-1	TRBJ1-2	TRBD1	-	TGTGCCACCAGTGACGAACAGGGGGACTATGGCTACACCTTC	CATSDEQGDYGYTF
TRBV4-1	TRBJ2-7	TRBD2	-	TGCGCCAGCAGCCAAGGTGGACTAGCCACGTTTTACGAGCAGTACTTC	CASSQGGLATFYEQYF
TRBV6-6	TRBJ1-6	-	-	TGTGCCGGGAGTGCTGTATATAATTCACCCCTCCACTTT	CAGSAVYNSPLHF
TRBV30	TRBJ1-1	TRBD1	-	TGTGCCTGGAGTCCGACAGGGCGAATCACTGAAGCTTTCTTT	CAWSPTGRITEAFF
TRBV5-4	TRBJ2-2	-	once	TGTGCCAGCGTAACTAGGAGAGGGAACACCGGGGAGCTGTTTTTT	CASVTRRGNTGELFF
TRBV5-1	TRBJ2-2	-	-	TGCGCCAGCAGCTTGGGACCGGCAGGGGAGGGCACCGGGGAGCTGTTTTTT	CASSLGPAGEGTGELFF
TRBV5-1	TRBJ2-3	TRBD2	-	TGCGCCAGCAGCTTACTAGCGGGGGTCCCAGATACGCAGTATTTT	CASSLLAGVPDTQYF
TRBV4-1	TRBJ1-2	-	-	TGCGCCAGCAGCCAAGGGGCCAGGGCAAACTATGGCTACACCTTC	CASSQGARANYGYTF
TRBV5-8	TRBJ2-1	TRBD2	-	TGTGCCAGCAGACATCCGGGACTAGGTGTCAATGAGCAGTTCTTC	CASRHPGLGVNEQFF
TRBV28	TRBJ1-5	TRBD1	-	TGTGCCAGCAGTATCCCGGGACAGGGGTTGCCCCAGCATTTT	CASSIPGQGLPQHF
TRBV27	TRBJ2-7	TRBD1	-	TGTGCCAGCAGTATTATAGGACAGGGGGCGTTCGAGCAGTACTTC	CASSIIGQGAFEQYF
TRBV9	TRBJ2-1	TRBD2	few	TGTGCCAGCAGCGCCGGGACTAGCGGGAGTGGACCTGGGTTCTTC	CASSAGTSGSGPGFF
TRBV5-5	TRBJ2-5	-	-	TGTGCCAGCAGCTTGGGGCGGAATATAGCGGAGACCCAGTACTTC	CASSLGRNIAETQYF
TRBV6-5	TRBJ2-5	TRBD2	-	TGTGCCAGCAGTTACGCTAGCGGCGAGACCCAGTACTTC	CASSYASGETQYF
TRBV13	TRBJ2-3	-	-	TGTGCCAGCCGGGATGCGGATACGCAGTATTTT	CASRDADTQYF
TRBV5-6	TRBJ2-4	-	-	TGTGCCAGCAGCTTGCGCGGGGTAAACATTCAGTACTTC	CASSLRGVNIQYF
TRBV5-1	TRBJ2-5	-	-	TGCGCCAGCAGCTTGGAGCCAGGGGCCCAAGAGACCCAGTACTTC	CASSLEPGAQETQYF
TRBV6-6	TRBJ1-1	TRBD1	many	TGTGCCAGCAGTACAGGGGGAAGCACTGAAGCTTTCTTT	CASSTGGSTEAFF
TRBV5-4	TRBJ2-5	-	-	TGTGCCAGCAGCTTGGGGCGGGGGCAGGAGACCCAGTACTTC	CASSLGRGQETQYF
TRBV7-8	TRBJ2-2	TRBD1	-	TGTGCCAGCAGCACGGACAGGGGGCTTAACGGGGAGCTGTTTTTT	CASSTDRGLNGELFF
TRBV28	TRBJ2-1	TRBD2	-	TGTGCCAGCAGTCCGCCTCCTGGGACTAGCGGGTTCTACAATGAGCAGTTCTTC	CASSPPPGTSGFYNEQFF
TRBV28	TRBJ1-5	-	-	TGTGCCAGCAGATCCGCAGGGGCGAAAAACAATCAGCCCCAGCATTTT	CASRSAGAKNNQPQHF
TRBV5-1	TRBJ2-1	TRBD1	once	TGCGCCAGCAGCTCGACCCCCGGGACAGGGTACAATGAGCAGTTCTTC	CASSSTPGTGYNEQFF
TRBV18	TRBJ2-6	-	-	TGTGCCAGCTCATCACAAGGGAGCTCTGGGGCCAACGTCCTGACTTTC	CASSSQGSSGANVLTF
TRBV3-1/TRBV3-2	TRBJ2-2	TRBD2	-	TGTGCCAGCAGCCAGGGTTCAGCGGGAGGCACCGGGGAGCTGTTTTTT	CASSQGSAGGTGELFF
TRBV21-1	TRBJ2-3	-	-	TGTGCCAGCAGCAATCCTCTCCCTCCAGATACGCAGTATTTT	CASSNPLPPDTQYF
TRBV11-3	TRBJ2-3	TRBD1	-	TGTGCCAGCAGCAATCGACGGGACAGCAGCACAGATACGCAGTATTTT	CASSNRRDSSTDTQYF
TRBV18	TRBJ2-5	-	-	TGTGCCAGCTCATATCAAGAGACCCAGTACTTC	CASSYQETQYF
TRBV28	TRBJ1-2	TRBD1	-	TGTGCCAGCAGTTCCTCAGGGGGCCCTATGAGTGGCTACACCTTC	CASSSSGGPMSGYTF
TRBV5-4	TRBJ2-1	TRBD1	-	TGTGCCAGCAGCTTGGCGGGACAGCAACACAATGAGCAGTTCTTC	CASSLAGQQHNEQFF
TRBV7-8	TRBJ1-1	TRBD1	-	TGTGCCAGCAGCCCATGGACAGGGGGGAGCACTGAAGCTTTCTTT	CASSPWTGGSTEAFF
TRBV5-1	TRBJ2-2	-	-	TGCGCCAGCAGCTTGGTGTTGGGAGTCACCGGGGAGCTGTTTTTT	CASSLVLGVTGELFF
TRBV15	TRBJ1-1	-	-	TGTGCCACCAGCAGTGGGGCTCTGCTCTCTGAAGCTTTCTTT	CATSSGALLSEAFF
TRBV10-2	TRBJ1-1	TRBD1	-	TGCGCCAGCAGTGACGACAGGGCAATGAACACTGAAGCTTTCTTT	CASSDDRAMNTEAFF
TRBV11-2	TRBJ1-4	-	-	TGTGCCAGCAGCTCCTGGGACGGGGGGTCAAAACTGTTTTTT	CASSSWDGGSKLFF
TRBV7-9	TRBJ1-3	-	-	TGTGCCAGCAGCCAGGAGGTTAAGGGAAACACCATATATTTT	CASSQEVKGNTIYF